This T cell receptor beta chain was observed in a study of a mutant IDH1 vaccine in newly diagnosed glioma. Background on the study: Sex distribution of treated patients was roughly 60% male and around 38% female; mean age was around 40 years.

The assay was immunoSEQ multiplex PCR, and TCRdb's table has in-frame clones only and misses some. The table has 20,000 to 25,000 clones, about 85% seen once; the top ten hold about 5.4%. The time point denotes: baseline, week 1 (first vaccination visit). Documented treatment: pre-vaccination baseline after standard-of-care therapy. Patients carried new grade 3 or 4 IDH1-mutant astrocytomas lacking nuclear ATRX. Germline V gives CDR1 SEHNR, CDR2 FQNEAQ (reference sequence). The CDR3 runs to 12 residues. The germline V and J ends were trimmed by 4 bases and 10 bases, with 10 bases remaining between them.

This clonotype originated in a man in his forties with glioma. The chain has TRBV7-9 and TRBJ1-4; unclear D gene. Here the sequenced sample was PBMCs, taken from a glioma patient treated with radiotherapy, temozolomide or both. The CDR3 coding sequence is TGTGCCAGCAGCTCCGTATTTGGAAAACTGTTTTTT. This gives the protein CASSSVFGKLFF.